This T cell receptor beta chain came from a study of blood T cell repertoires in COVID-19. Overall study context: From T cells, B-cell-depleted T cells, or PBMCs came the material, which was cDNA or gDNA.

Between the trimmed V and J ends, which lost 0 bases and 5 bases, there was a span of 18 bases. The CDR3 spans 16 residues. CDR1 is SGDLS and CDR2 is YYNGEE in the germline V gene. Seattle patients were enrolled while actively infected and followed longitudinally. TCRdb's table, derived via immunoSEQ multiplex PCR, lists solely in-frame clones and lacks some. The sample has more than 150,000 clones; 85% to 90% are singletons. The sample taken for sequencing was peripheral blood. This chain joins TRBV9 and TRBJ2-7; a weak D match, TRBD2 (6 bases). The receptor's source is a woman aged 65 to 85 with COVID-19, enrolled during active disease. The CDR3 loop is CASSVGLEGSLHEQYF. As DNA, the CDR3 is TGTGCCAGCAGCGTAGGGTTGGAGGGGAGTCTCCACGAGCAGTACTTC.